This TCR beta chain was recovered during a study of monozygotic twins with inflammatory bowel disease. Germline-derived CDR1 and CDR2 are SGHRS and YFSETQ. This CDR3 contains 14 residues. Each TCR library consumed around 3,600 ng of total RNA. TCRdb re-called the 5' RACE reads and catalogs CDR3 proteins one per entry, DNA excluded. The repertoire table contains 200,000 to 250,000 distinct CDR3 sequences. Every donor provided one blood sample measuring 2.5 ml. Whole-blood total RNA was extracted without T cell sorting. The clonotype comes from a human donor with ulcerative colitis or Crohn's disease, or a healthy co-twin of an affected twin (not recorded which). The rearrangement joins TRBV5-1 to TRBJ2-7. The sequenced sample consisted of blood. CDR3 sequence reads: CASSLGREVGEQYF.